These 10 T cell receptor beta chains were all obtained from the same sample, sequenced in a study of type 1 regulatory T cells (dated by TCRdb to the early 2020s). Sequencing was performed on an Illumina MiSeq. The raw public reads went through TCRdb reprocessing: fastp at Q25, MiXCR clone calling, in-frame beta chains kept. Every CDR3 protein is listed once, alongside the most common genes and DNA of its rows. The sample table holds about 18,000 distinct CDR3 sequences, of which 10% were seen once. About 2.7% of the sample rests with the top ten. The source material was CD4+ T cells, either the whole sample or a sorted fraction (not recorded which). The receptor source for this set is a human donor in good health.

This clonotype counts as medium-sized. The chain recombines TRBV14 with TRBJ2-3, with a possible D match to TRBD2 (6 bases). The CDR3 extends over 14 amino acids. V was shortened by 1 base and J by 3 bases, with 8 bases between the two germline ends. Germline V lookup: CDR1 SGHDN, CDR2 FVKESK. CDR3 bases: TGTGCCAGCAGCCAAGGACTAGGTACAGATACGCAGTATTTT. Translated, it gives CASSQGLGTDTQYF.

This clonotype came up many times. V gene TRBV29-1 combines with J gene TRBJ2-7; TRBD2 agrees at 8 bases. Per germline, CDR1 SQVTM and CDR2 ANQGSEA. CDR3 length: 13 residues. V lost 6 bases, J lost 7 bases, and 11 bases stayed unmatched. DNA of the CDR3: TGCAGCGTCAGAGCGGGAGCTGAGGTGGAGCAGTACTTC. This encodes CSVRAGAEVEQYF.

The DNA of the CDR3 is TGTGCCAGCGGGACTCCCAGAGCGGAACTGTTTTTT. Protein sequence: CASGTPRAELFF. This chain uses TRBV19 with TRBJ1-4, with a possible D match to TRBD1 (5 bases). Trimming took off 9 bases at V and 12 bases at J, with 17 bases between the two ends. CDR1 is LNHDA and CDR2 is SQIVND in the germline V gene (reference sequence). The CDR3 runs 12 residues.

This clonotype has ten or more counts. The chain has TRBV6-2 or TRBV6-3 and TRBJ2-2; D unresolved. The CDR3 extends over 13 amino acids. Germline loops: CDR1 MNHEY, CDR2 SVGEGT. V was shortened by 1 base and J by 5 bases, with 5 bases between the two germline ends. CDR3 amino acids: CASSYLGTGELFF. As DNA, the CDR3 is TGTGCCAGCAGTTACTTGGGGACCGGGGAGCTGTTTTTT.

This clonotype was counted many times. DNA of the CDR3: TGTGCCAGCAGCACCGGGGCGCTAGCCATCACAGATACGCAGTATTTT. Translating it yields CASSTGALAITDTQYF. The chain combines TRBV7-9 with TRBJ2-3, with D tentatively TRBD1 or TRBD2 (5 bases each). This CDR3 has 16 amino acids. Germline CDR1 is SEHNR and CDR2 is FQNEAQ (reference sequence). Between the trimmed V and J ends, which lost 5 bases and 2 bases, there was a span of 17 bases. Full variable domain (rest looked up from reference TRBV7-9 and TRBJ2-3): DTGVSQNPRHKITKRGQNVTFRCDPISEHNRLYWYRQTLGQGPEFLTYFQNEAQLEKSRLLSDRFSAERPKGSFSTLEIQRTEQGDSAMYLCASSTGALAITDTQYFGPGTRLTVL.

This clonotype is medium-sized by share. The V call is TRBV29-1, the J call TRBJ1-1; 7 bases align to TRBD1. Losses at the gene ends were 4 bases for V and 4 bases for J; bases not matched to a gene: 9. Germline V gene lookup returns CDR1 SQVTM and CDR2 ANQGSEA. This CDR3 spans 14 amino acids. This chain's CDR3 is CSVVRQGGATEAFF. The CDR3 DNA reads TGCAGCGTTGTGAGACAGGGCGGGGCCACTGAAGCTTTCTTT. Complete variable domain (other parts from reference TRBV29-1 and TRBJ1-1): SAVISQKPSRDICQRGTSLTIQCQVDSQVTMMFWYRQQPGQSLTLIATANQGSEATYESGFVIDKFPISRPNLTFSTLTVSNMSPEDSSIYLCSVVRQGGATEAFFGQGTRLTVV.

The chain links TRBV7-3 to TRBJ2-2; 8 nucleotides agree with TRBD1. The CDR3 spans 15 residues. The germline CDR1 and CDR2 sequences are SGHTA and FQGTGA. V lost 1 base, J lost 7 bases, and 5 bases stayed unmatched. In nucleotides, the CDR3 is TGTGCCAGCAGCTTAAGACAGGGGAATGTCGGGGAGCTGTTTTTT. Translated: CASSLRQGNVGELFF. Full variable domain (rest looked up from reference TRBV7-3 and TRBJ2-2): GAGVSQTPSNKVTEKGKYVELRCDPISGHTALYWYRQSLGQGPEFLIYFQGTGAADDSGLPNDRFFAVRPEGSVSTLKIQRTERGDSAVYLCASSLRQGNVGELFFGEGSRLTVL.

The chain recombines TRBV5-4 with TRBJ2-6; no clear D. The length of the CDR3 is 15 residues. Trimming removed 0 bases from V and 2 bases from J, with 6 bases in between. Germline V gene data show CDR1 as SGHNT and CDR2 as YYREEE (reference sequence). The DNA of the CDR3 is TGTGCCAGCAGCTTGGACCAGGCTGGGGCCAACGTCCTGACTTTC. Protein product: CASSLDQAGANVLTF. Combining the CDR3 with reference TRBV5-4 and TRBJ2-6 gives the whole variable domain ETGVTQSPTHLIKTRGQQVTLRCSSQSGHNTVSWYQQALGQGPQFIFQYYREEENGRGNFPPRFSGLQFPNYSSELNVNALELDDSALYLCASSLDQAGANVLTFGAGSRLTVL.

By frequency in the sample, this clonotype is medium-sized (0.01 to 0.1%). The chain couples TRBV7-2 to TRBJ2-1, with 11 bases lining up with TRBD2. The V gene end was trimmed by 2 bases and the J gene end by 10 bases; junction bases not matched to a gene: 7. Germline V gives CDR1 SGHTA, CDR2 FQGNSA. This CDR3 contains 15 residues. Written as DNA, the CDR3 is TGTGCCAGCAGCTTATACCTAGCGGGAGGTAGGGAGCAGTTCTTC. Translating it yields CASSLYLAGGREQFF.

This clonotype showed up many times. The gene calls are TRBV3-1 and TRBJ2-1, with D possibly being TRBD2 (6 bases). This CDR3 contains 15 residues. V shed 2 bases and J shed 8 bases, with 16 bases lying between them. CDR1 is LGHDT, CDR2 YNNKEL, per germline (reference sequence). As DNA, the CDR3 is TGTGCCAGCAGCCAACAACGTGGGAGGAGTGATGAGCAGTTCTTC. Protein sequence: CASSQQRGRSDEQFF.